This TCR beta chain appears in the sequencing data of a study of immune reconstitution after stem cell transplant in scleroderma (dated by TCRdb to 2016 to 2017). Receptor amplification or capture employed RT-PCR. The listed sequencing device is Illumina MiSeq. Through fastp at Q25 and MiXCR, TCRdb rebuilt clones from the public reads, retaining in-frame beta chains. Each CDR3 protein appears once, grouped with its most common genes and DNA. The sample table contains under 800 distinct CDR3 sequences; only one count was recorded for 7.5% to 8.5% of them. The top ten clonotypes cover around 31% of the sample. Reading from cysteine to phenylalanine, the CDR3 counts 11 amino acids. The DNA shown is the 33-base CDR3, in frame from base 1. Per the germline V gene, MNHEY is the CDR1 and SVGEGT is the CDR2. Deletion took 6 bases off V and 7 bases off J, with a span of 7 bases between the germline ends. This clonotype is medium-sized (0.01 to 0.1%). The antigen it recognizes is unknown. Qualities for individual bases were not recorded, and no much larger clone is one base off.

Sampling was performed before or after autologous hematopoietic stem cell transplantation (not recorded which). The chain is assembled from TRBV6-2 or TRBV6-3 and TRBJ2-1; no D segment can be confidently identified. The receptor comes from a male donor with systemic sclerosis. For the CDR3, the sequence is CASSHVNEQFF. Read as DNA, the sequence is TGTGCCAGCAGCCACGTGAATGAGCAGTTCTTC.